The text below deals with one TCR beta chain. These data originate in a study of CD8+ T cells in alopecia areata. Study-level information: Those patients who were treated received oral tofacitinib, which was given at 5 to 10 mg twice daily for moderate-to-severe alopecia areata. Among treated patients, severity was scored by affected scalp area percentage.

Treatment indicated: oral pan-JAK inhibitor, 5-10 mg twice daily. Reverse transcribed after extraction, RNA yielded cDNA as the sequencing template. Sequencing was performed with immunoSEQ multiplex PCR; in TCRdb, only in-frame clones are kept and a portion is missing. In the table there are roughly 180,000 clones, 53% of which are singletons. The germline gives CDR1 SQVTM, CDR2 ANQGSEA. V lost 4 bases and J lost 5, with 18 bases in between. The CDR3 has 15 amino acids. This sequence was found in a human donor with alopecia areata. The source was CD8+ T cells sorted from blood, collected at week 24, from a patient treated with tofacitinib. The gene calls are TRBV29-1 and TRBJ2-1, with D perhaps TRBD2 (5 bases). Here the CDR3 DNA reads TGCAGCGTTGTAGGTCCTAGCTCTAATGACAATGAGCAGTTCTTC. It is translated as CSVVGPSSNDNEQFF.